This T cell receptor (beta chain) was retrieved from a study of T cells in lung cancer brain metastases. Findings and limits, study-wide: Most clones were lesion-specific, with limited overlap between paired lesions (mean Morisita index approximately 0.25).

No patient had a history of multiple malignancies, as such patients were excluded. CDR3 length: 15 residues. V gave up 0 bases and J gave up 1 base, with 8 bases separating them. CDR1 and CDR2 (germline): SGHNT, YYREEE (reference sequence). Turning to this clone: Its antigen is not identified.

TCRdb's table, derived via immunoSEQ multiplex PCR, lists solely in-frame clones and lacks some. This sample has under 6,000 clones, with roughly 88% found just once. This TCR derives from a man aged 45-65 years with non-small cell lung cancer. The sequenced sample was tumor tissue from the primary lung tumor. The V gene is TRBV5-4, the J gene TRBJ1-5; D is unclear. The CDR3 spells CASSLAGGSNQPQHF. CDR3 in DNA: TGTGCCAGCAGCTTGGCGGGAGGGAGCAATCAGCCCCAGCATTTT.